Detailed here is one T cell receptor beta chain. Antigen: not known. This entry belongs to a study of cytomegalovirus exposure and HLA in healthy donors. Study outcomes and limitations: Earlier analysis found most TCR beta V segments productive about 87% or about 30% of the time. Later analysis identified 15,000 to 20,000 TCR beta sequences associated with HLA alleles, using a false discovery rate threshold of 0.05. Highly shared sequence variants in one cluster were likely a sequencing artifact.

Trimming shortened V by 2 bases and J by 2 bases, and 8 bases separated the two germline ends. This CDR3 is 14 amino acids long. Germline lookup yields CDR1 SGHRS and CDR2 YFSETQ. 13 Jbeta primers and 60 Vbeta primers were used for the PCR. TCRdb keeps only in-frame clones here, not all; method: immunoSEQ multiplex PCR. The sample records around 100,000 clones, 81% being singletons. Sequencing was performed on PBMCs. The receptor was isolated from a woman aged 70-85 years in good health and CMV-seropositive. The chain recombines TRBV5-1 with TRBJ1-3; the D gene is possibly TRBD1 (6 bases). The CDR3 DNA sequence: TGCGCCAGCAGCTTTCAGGGGCCTGGAAACACCATATATTTT. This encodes CASSFQGPGNTIYF.